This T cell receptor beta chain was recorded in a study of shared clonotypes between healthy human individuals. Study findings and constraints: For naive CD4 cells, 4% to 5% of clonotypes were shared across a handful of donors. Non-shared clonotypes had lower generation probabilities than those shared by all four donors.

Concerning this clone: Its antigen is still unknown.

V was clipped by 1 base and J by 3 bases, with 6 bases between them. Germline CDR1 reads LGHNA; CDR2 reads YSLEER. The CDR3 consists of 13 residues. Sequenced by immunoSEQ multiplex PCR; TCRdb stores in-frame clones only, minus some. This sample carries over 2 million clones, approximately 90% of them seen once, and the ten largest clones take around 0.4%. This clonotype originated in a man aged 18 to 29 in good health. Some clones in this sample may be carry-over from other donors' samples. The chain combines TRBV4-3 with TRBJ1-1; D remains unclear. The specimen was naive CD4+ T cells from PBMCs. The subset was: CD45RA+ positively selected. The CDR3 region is CASSQGVHTEAFF. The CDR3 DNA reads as TGCGCCAGCAGCCAAGGTGTCCACACTGAAGCTTTCTTT.